Reported below is one T cell receptor beta chain. The antigen remains unidentified. The sample originates from a study of a mutant IDH1 vaccine in newly diagnosed glioma. The overall study: Most patients had radiochemotherapy with temozolomide before enrollment; others had one alone.

This sample's time point: week 47, end of study. The content of each vaccine dose was 300 ug of mutant IDH1 20-mer peptide, and topical imiquimod accompanied it. After removal of 4 bases from V and 8 bases from J, the junction contained 12 bases not matched to a gene. The CDR3 covers 16 residues. Germline V gene lookup returns CDR1 MNHNS and CDR2 SASEGT. Profiling relied on immunoSEQ multiplex PCR, and the TCRdb table lists in-frame clones only, not all of them. The sample carries approximately 50,000 clones, less than 90% recorded once. Sequences were derived from PBMCs, sampled from a glioma patient whose treatment included an IDH1 peptide vaccine. The chain recombines TRBV6-1 with TRBJ1-4; 8 nucleotides line up with TRBD1. This TCR derives from a woman aged 45-59 years with glioma. CDR3 nucleotides: TGTGCCAGCAGTGCGTCCCCGACAGGGGAAGGCGAAAAACTGTTTTTT. It translates to CASSASPTGEGEKLFF.